Detailed here is one TCR beta chain. The antigen is unknown. This specimen belongs to a study of beta chain features in type 1 diabetes. As for the study in general: Healthy donors and patients showed comparable age, gender and cell yields. All samples together contributed 85 million to 120 million sorted cells for examination. General study results and limits: Possibly, sequencing cDNA over-represented cells that had high TCR expression levels.

Every bit of the isolated RNA underwent reverse transcription, so sequencing read expressed TCRB transcripts. Profiling relied on immunoSEQ multiplex PCR, and the TCRdb table lists in-frame clones only, not all of them. This table holds hundreds of thousands of clones, 15% found once. Germline V gene sequence: CDR1 MDHEN, CDR2 SYDVKM. Trimming took off 2 bases at V and 1 base at J, with 9 bases between the two ends. The CDR3 length is 14 residues. Sample: naive CD4+ T cells from blood. The clonotype comes from a man aged 18 to 29 in good health. The rearrangement joins TRBV28 to TRBJ2-7; the D call may be TRBD1 or TRBD2 (5 bases each). The chain's CDR3 is CASSLQGRSYEQYF. The CDR3, as DNA: TGTGCCAGCAGTTTACAGGGACGGTCCTACGAGCAGTACTTC.